One sample yielded the 17 T cell receptor beta chains listed below, sequenced in a study of cytomegalovirus exposure and HLA in healthy donors (dated by TCRdb to 2017 to 2019). Library preparation used the immunoSEQ multiplex PCR assay. TCRdb obtained this table from immuneACCESS and retained in-frame rearrangements with V and J assigned. These tables miss some clones; where compared with another copy, unresolved V genes account for less than half of the shortfall, and the remainder is unexplained. The sample profile shows about 75,000 clones; approximately 80% of them were found once. Around 3% of the sample is taken by the ten largest. Specimen: PBMCs. The origin of the receptors is a man aged 30-40 years in good health and CMV-seronegative.

This clone occurred once. The J gene is TRBJ2-1, the V gene TRBV2, with 7 bases fitting TRBD2. Looked up from germline, CDR1 is SNHLY and CDR2 is FYNNEI. Unmatched junction bases numbered 3, after V lost 2 bases and J lost 2 bases. This CDR3 is built from 15 residues. The chain's CDR3 is CASSEREEPYNEQFF. The CDR3 DNA sequence: TGTGCCAGCAGTGAACGGGAGGAACCCTACAATGAGCAGTTCTTC.

The chain joins TRBV29-1 to TRBJ2-5; 7 bases map to TRBD2. V was pared by 1 base and J by 4 bases, with 9 bases of the junction left unmatched. CDR1 and CDR2 (germline): SQVTM, ANQGSEA. The CDR3 is made up of 15 amino acids. The CDR3 protein is CSVEGPSGIRETQYF. For the CDR3, the DNA is TGCAGCGTTGAAGGGCCAAGCGGGATTAGAGAGACCCAGTACTTC.

The chain employs TRBV6-5 and TRBJ1-5, with D unresolved. This CDR3 region has 14 residues. Per the germline V gene, CDR1 is MNHEY and CDR2 is SVGAGI. Trimming stripped 6 bases from V and 4 bases from J, with 13 bases between. CDR3 nucleotides: TGTGCCAGCAGCCTCGAGGGAAAGAATCAGCCCCAGCATTTT. Amino acid sequence: CASSLEGKNQPQHF.

This chain uses TRBV27 with TRBJ2-1; 13 bases agree with TRBD2. V gave up 3 bases and J gave up 7 bases; unmatched junction bases: 6. The germline V gene has CDR1 MNHEY and CDR2 SMNVEV (reference sequence). The CDR3 is 16 residues long. The CDR3 here is CASSFPLAGGLNEQFF. The CDR3, as DNA: TGTGCCAGCAGTTTCCCACTAGCGGGAGGGCTTAATGAGCAGTTCTTC.

The V call is TRBV7-3, the J call TRBJ2-5; D is possibly TRBD2 (7 bases). Germline V CDR1 and CDR2: SGHTA, FQGTGA. V lost 8 bases and J 5 bases, leaving 15 bases between the germline ends. This CDR3 contains 13 residues. The DNA of the CDR3 is TGTGCCAGCGCACCGGGGGGCCGGGAGACCCAGTACTTC. This gives the protein CASAPGGRETQYF.

Here the CDR3 DNA reads TGTGCCAGCAGCCCGGGACTAACCACAGATACGCAGTATTTT. It codes for CASSPGLTTDTQYF. The chain links TRBV7-2 to TRBJ2-3, with TRBD2 matching 7 bases. CDR1 is SGHTA and CDR2 is FQGNSA in the germline V gene. V was clipped by 5 bases and J by 2 bases; unmatched bases: 4. CDR3 length equals 14 residues.

This clone appeared once. The chain joins TRBV19 to TRBJ2-1; 7 bases are a match to TRBD2. The germline V gene encodes CDR1 LNHDA and CDR2 SQIVND (reference sequence). CDR3 length: 15 residues. Losses at the gene ends were 6 bases for V and 9 bases for J; bases not matched to a gene: 14. CDR3 nucleotides: TGTGCCAGTAGCACCCTCCTTGGGGGGGTCGCTGAGCAGTTCTTC. Protein sequence: CASSTLLGGVAEQFF.

This chain links TRBV7-8 with TRBJ1-1; D remains ambiguous. Germline CDR1 reads SGHVS; CDR2 reads FQNEAQ. The CDR3 extends over 15 amino acids. V lost 1 base and J lost 5, with 14 bases in between. In DNA, the CDR3 is TGTGCCAGCAGCTTAGTGGGCTCGGGGAGTACTGAAGCTTTCTTT. As protein: CASSLVGSGSTEAFF. Variable domain in full (rest from reference TRBV7-8 and TRBJ1-1): GAGVSQSPRYKVAKRGQDVALRCDPISGHVSLFWYQQALGQGPEFLTYFQNEAQLDKSGLPSDRFFAERPEGSVSTLKIQRTQQEDSAVYLCASSLVGSGSTEAFFGQGTRLTVV.

The chain couples TRBV28 to TRBJ2-7; D might be TRBD1 (6 bases). Germline loops: CDR1 MDHEN, CDR2 SYDVKM. The length of the CDR3 is 13 residues. The V end lost 6 bases, the J end lost 4 bases, and 13 bases lay between the germline ends. DNA of the CDR3: TGTGCCAGCAGCCCCCTGGGGGCGTACGAGCAGTACTTC. This translates into CASSPLGAYEQYF.

This clone occurred once. The chain joins TRBV5-1 to TRBJ1-2; the match to TRBD1 covers 7 bases. The CDR3 sequence is 15 residues long. Trimming at V came to 3 bases and at J to 2 bases, leaving 7 bases not matched to a gene. Germline CDR1 is SGHRS and CDR2 is YFSETQ. The CDR3 sequence: CASSSPGQSNYGYTF. CDR3 in DNA: TGCGCCAGCAGCTCCCCGGGACAGAGCAACTATGGCTACACCTTC.

Concerning this clone itself: Different DNA sequences within this sample yield the same CDR3. This sequence joins TRBV2 and TRBJ2-5, with a weak D call TRBD2 (6 bases). Germline-derived CDR1 and CDR2 are SNHLY and FYNNEI. Trimming shortened V by 3 bases and J by 5 bases, and 10 bases separated the two germline ends. The CDR3 covers 13 residues. The CDR3 DNA follows: TGTGCCAGCAGTGAGGCGGGGCGGGAGACCCAGTACTTC. Translating it yields CASSEAGRETQYF.

The chain combines TRBV28 with TRBJ2-3, with 8 bases lining up with TRBD2. V was clipped by 4 bases and J by 4 bases; unmatched bases: 10. Germline CDR1 MDHEN, CDR2 SYDVKM. This CDR3 has 16 amino acids. The CDR3 reads CASSSWTSPGADTQYF. In DNA, the CDR3 is TGTGCCAGCAGTTCCTGGACTAGCCCGGGGGCAGATACGCAGTATTTT.

J is TRBJ1-6 and V is TRBV5-4, with 9 bases aligning to TRBD1. The V segment lost 0 bases and the J segment 8 bases; nucleotides outside the gene matches: 3. This CDR3 spans 15 amino acids. Germline loops: CDR1 SGHNT, CDR2 YYREEE (reference sequence). CDR3 protein: CASSLGWTGDSPLHF. Here the CDR3 DNA reads TGTGCCAGCAGCTTGGGTTGGACAGGGGATTCACCCCTCCACTTT. The variable domain in full, with the rest retrieved from reference TRBV5-4 and TRBJ1-6, is ETGVTQSPTHLIKTRGQQVTLRCSSQSGHNTVSWYQQALGQGPQFIFQYYREEENGRGNFPPRFSGLQFPNYSSELNVNALELDDSALYLCASSLGWTGDSPLHFGNGTRLTVT.

The chain links TRBV30 to TRBJ1-1; D call uncertain. From germline, CDR1 is GTSNPN and CDR2 SVGIG (reference sequence). This CDR3 has 13 residues. V lost 3 bases, J lost 2 bases, and 10 bases lay in between. The CDR3 bases are TGTGCCTGGAGCACTGCGGCTAACACTGAAGCTTTCTTT. This sequence encodes CAWSTAANTEAFF.

The chain couples TRBV7-2 to TRBJ2-1, with TRBD2 as a possible D gene (5 bases). CDR1 and CDR2 from the germline V gene are SGHTA and FQGNSA. V gave up 1 base and J gave up 7 bases, with 14 bases separating them. The CDR3 sequence is 15 residues long. The CDR3 spells CASSLEVLARNEQFF. CDR3 nucleotides: TGTGCCAGCAGCTTAGAGGTGCTAGCCAGAAATGAGCAGTTCTTC. Together with reference TRBV7-2 and TRBJ2-1, the CDR3 gives the full variable domain: GAGVSQSPSNKVTEKGKDVELRCDPISGHTALYWYRQSLGQGLEFLIYFQGNSAPDKSGLPSDRFSAERTGGSVSTLTIQRTQQEDSAVYLCASSLEVLARNEQFFGPGTRLTVL.

V gene TRBV11-3 combines with J gene TRBJ2-7; 7 bases are shared with TRBD2. The V and J ends lost 1 base and 0 bases, in that order; junction bases with no gene match: 0. The CDR3 is made up of 14 amino acids. The germline gives CDR1 SGHNT, CDR2 YENEEA. The CDR3 protein is CASSLGGSSYEQYF. The CDR3 region has the DNA TGTGCCAGCAGCTTAGGCGGGAGCTCCTACGAGCAGTACTTC.

The rearrangement links TRBV5-4 to TRBJ1-6, with TRBD1 as a possible D gene (6 bases). The CDR3 consists of 17 residues. V lost 1 base and J 0 bases, leaving 11 bases between the germline ends. Germline-derived CDR1 and CDR2 are SGHNT and YYREEE (reference sequence). CDR3 nucleotides: TGTGCCAGCAGCTTGACCTTGGACAGCTCCTATAATTCACCCCTCCACTTT. This encodes CASSLTLDSSYNSPLHF.